This T cell receptor (beta chain) was captured in a study of early T cells in non-severe SARS-CoV-2 infection. Turning to the study itself: Alpha and beta chains were unpaired, from unsorted whole-blood bulk RNA.

The length of the CDR3 is 16 residues. CDR1 and CDR2 from the germline V gene are LGHNA and YNFKEQ. Trimming cost V 2 bases and J 5 bases; bases outside gene matches: 6. Unique molecular identifiers were attached to individual cDNA molecules. Each CDR3 protein gets one entry after TCRdb re-called the 5' RACE reads with MiXCR. Of 100,000 to 150,000 distinct CDR3 sequences listed, around 14% are singletons. The chain is built from TRBV4-2 and TRBJ2-1, with 10 nucleotides matching TRBD1. Sequencing was carried out using whole blood. The TCR originated in an adult who was a healthcare worker with PCR-confirmed SARS-CoV-2 infection or an uninfected control (not recorded which). The CDR3 loop is CASSQRDRGRNNEQFF. CDR3 in DNA: TGTGCCAGCAGCCAACGAGACAGGGGGCGTAACAATGAGCAGTTCTTC.